A selection of T cell receptor beta chains follows, all from one sample in a study of T cells after yellow fever vaccination. TCRdb recomputed calls from the 5' RACE reads with MiXCR, one row per CDR3 protein. The table lists 300,000 to 400,000 distinct CDR3 sequences, roughly 8.7% of them singletons, with more than 15% in the top ten. The specimen was PBMCs, collected on the day of the first yellow fever vaccination. Receptor source: a man aged 18 to 35 who received the YFV17D yellow fever vaccine. Both conserved end residues are part of each CDR3. Each record gives: V gene, J gene, CDR3 protein.

V: TRBV12-3/TRBV12-4; J: TRBJ2-3; CDR3: CASSPGDRVVDTQYF
V: TRBV5-4; J: TRBJ1-2; CDR3: CASSQNINYGYTF
V: TRBV30; J: TRBJ2-1; CDR3: CAWSVGQGLKNEQFF
V: TRBV7-8; J: TRBJ2-5; CDR3: CASSLGGGGLRETQYF
V: TRBV4-2; J: TRBJ2-5; CDR3: CASSQDPPSSQETQYF
V: TRBV29-1; J: TRBJ2-5; CDR3: CSVEDRSWTQYF
V: TRBV29-1; J: TRBJ2-7; CDR3: CSGWTDSYEQYF
V: TRBV23-1; J: TRBJ1-5; CDR3: CASSQEESQPQHF
V: TRBV20-1; J: TRBJ1-3; CDR3: CSARQGAKGNTIYF
V: TRBV11-2; J: TRBJ1-2; CDR3: CASSLSVGTQGRGYTF
V: TRBV5-1; J: TRBJ2-3; CDR3: CASSLEVREVYF
V: TRBV5-1; J: TRBJ2-3; CDR3: CASSPGQGVPDTQYF
V: TRBV7-2; J: TRBJ1-2; CDR3: CASSFDVNYGYTF
V: TRBV3-1; J: TRBJ2-1; CDR3: CASSLGRRDNEQFF
V: TRBV2; J: TRBJ2-3; CDR3: CASSEFPRRTDTQYF
V: TRBV7-8; J: TRBJ2-3; CDR3: CASSSIPGQEKSTQYF
V: TRBV20-1; J: TRBJ1-3; CDR3: CSARDGVSGNTIYF
V: TRBV7-9; J: TRBJ1-2; CDR3: CASSLGGLAAGGYGYTF
V: TRBV7-9; J: TRBJ1-1; CDR3: CASTPGRVETEAFF
V: TRBV3-1; J: TRBJ1-2; CDR3: CASSQGPRGQGVGYTF
V: TRBV12-3/TRBV12-4; J: TRBJ1-6; CDR3: CASSLGQGEGSPLHF
V: TRBV2; J: TRBJ1-1; CDR3: CAGVRVNTEAFF
V: TRBV4-2; J: TRBJ2-3; CDR3: CASSQGRGRLLDTQYF
V: TRBV12-3/TRBV12-4; J: TRBJ1-2; CDR3: CASSYSTGTVSYGYTF
V: TRBV6-5; J: TRBJ1-3; CDR3: CASSYGMGSGNTIYF